The clone carrying this TCR beta chain appeared once. Its specificity is unknown. The sample originates from a study of siplizumab effects on memory and regulatory T cells. General study points: Major contributors to the alloresponse seemed to be naive T cells, which also appeared more diverse than memory cells.

This CDR3 has 13 amino acids. V gave up 5 bases and J gave up 6 bases, with 10 bases separating them. Germline V lookup: CDR1 MNHEY, CDR2 SVGAGI. Using immunoSEQ multiplex PCR, the repertoire was profiled, and TCRdb retains in-frame clones only, with some absent. The sample consists of around 87,000 clones, approximately 90% of them appearing once. The specimen sequenced was CD4+ T cells sorted from blood. The sequence derives from a human donor in good health. J is TRBJ1-4 and V is TRBV6-5; unclear D gene. The DNA for the CDR3 is TGTGCCAGCAGTAGGAGCGTCGATGAAAAACTGTTTTTT. Its protein product is CASSRSVDEKLFF.